Following are 12 T cell receptor beta chains from one sample sequenced in a study of blood T cell repertoires in COVID-19. Measured with immunoSEQ multiplex PCR; TCRdb has only the in-frame clones, and not every one. The sample consists of around 160,000 clones, 75% to 90% of them appearing once. The sequenced sample was PBMCs or T cells enriched from blood (not recorded which). These receptor sequences come from a woman in her sixties or seventies who had recovered from COVID-19.

The rearrangement links TRBV1 to TRBJ1-5; the table's D call of TRBD1 was not tested on the DNA. TRBV1 is flagged as a pseudogene. CDR3 length: 17 residues. Written as DNA, the CDR3 is TGCACCAGCAGCCAGTGGGCTACGACAGGGATCAATCAGCCCCAGCATTTT. It specifies CTSSQWATTGINQPQHF.

The chain links TRBV18 to TRBJ1-5, with TRBD1 matching 8 bases. Germline lookup yields CDR1 KGHSH and CDR2 LQKENI. Trimming at V came to 5 bases and at J to 1 base, leaving 1 base not matched to a gene. The CDR3 runs to 14 residues. In nucleotides, the CDR3 is TGTGCCAGCTCAGGACAGGGAAGCAATCAGCCCCAGCATTTT. Translated: CASSGQGSNQPQHF. The variable domain in full, completed from reference TRBV18 and TRBJ1-5, reads NAGVMQNPRHLVRRRGQEARLRCSPMKGHSHVYWYRQLPEEGLKFMVYLQKENIIDESGMPKERFSAEFPKEGPSILRIQQVVRGDSAAYFCASSGQGSNQPQHFGDGTRLSIL.

V usage is TRBV5-1 and J usage is TRBJ2-5; the match to TRBD1 covers 7 bases. CDR3 length: 14 amino acids. Germline loops: CDR1 SGHRS, CDR2 YFSETQ. J gave up 2 bases and V 4 bases, and 5 bases lay outside the gene matches. This CDR3 is CASSPGGPQETQYF. The CDR3 nucleotides read TGCGCCAGCAGCCCAGGGGGTCCACAAGAGACCCAGTACTTC.

This clone was seen only a few times. The gene calls are TRBV30 and TRBJ1-1; 8 bases align to TRBD1. The CDR3 spans 15 residues. Germline CDR1 reads GTSNPN; CDR2 reads SVGIG (reference sequence). V shed 1 base, J shed 3 bases, and the junction held 7 bases outside the gene matches. The CDR3 DNA sequence: TGTGCCTGGAGTGCCCAGGACAGGGTCGACACTGAAGCTTTCTTT. This translates into CAWSAQDRVDTEAFF.

The rearrangement uses TRBV30 and TRBJ2-3; 9 bases are shared with TRBD2. Germline V gives CDR1 GTSNPN, CDR2 SVGIG (reference sequence). This CDR3 contains 16 residues. V shed 0 bases and J 3 bases; nucleotides not matched to a gene: 7. The CDR3 DNA follows: TGTGCCTGGAGTGTAAGGCGGGGGGGCTTGACAGATACGCAGTATTTT. The encoded protein is CAWSVRRGGLTDTQYF.

The chain couples TRBV5-6 to TRBJ1-3; TRBD1 aligns across 9 bases. Germline V gene lookup returns CDR1 SGHDT and CDR2 YYEEEE. Trimming took 4 bases from V and 2 from J; bases not matched to a gene: 1. This CDR3 spans 14 amino acids. CDR3 loop: CASSRDRAGNTIYF. The CDR3 DNA reads TGTGCCAGCAGCAGGGACAGGGCTGGAAACACCATATATTTT.

This clone occurred once. The gene calls are TRBV5-5 and TRBJ1-5; D is uncertain. Looked up from germline, CDR1 is SGHKS and CDR2 is YYEKEE (reference sequence). This CDR3 is 14 amino acids long. V was pared by 4 bases and J by 0 bases, with 8 bases between. CDR3 DNA: TGTGCCAGCAGCCGAGATATTAGCAATCAGCCCCAGCATTTT. It specifies CASSRDISNQPQHF.

Here the CDR3 DNA reads TGCGCCAGCAGCTTCAGGGCCCCTAGCACAGATACGCAGTATTTT. It codes for CASSFRAPSTDTQYF. The chain is built from TRBV5-1 and TRBJ2-3, with D maybe TRBD1 (5 bases). This CDR3 contains 15 residues. The V gene's germline CDR1 is SGHRS and CDR2 YFSETQ. Trimming took 2 bases from V and 0 from J, leaving 10 bases between them.

This chain joins TRBV7-8 and TRBJ2-3; D not certain. CDR1 and CDR2 from the germline V gene are SGHVS and FQNEAQ. Deletions cut 6 bases from V and 0 bases from J, with 7 bases between. The CDR3 is made up of 13 amino acids. The CDR3 region has the DNA TGTGCCAGCAGGCGACGGAGCACAGATACGCAGTATTTT. Translated: CASRRRSTDTQYF. Full variable domain (outside the CDR3, taken from reference TRBV7-8 and TRBJ2-3): GAGVSQSPRYKVAKRGQDVALRCDPISGHVSLFWYQQALGQGPEFLTYFQNEAQLDKSGLPSDRFFAERPEGSVSTLKIQRTQQEDSAVYLCASRRRSTDTQYFGPGTRLTVL.

This chain uses TRBV18 with TRBJ1-5; 9 bases map to TRBD1. CDR3 length: 17 amino acids. V trimming: 2 bases; J trimming: 3 bases; junction bases outside the gene matches: 8. Germline CDR1 reads KGHSH; CDR2 reads LQKENI. The CDR3 reads CASSPRDGTGLNQPQHF. DNA for the CDR3: TGTGCCAGCTCACCAAGGGACGGGACAGGGCTCAATCAGCCCCAGCATTTT.

CDR3 coding DNA: TGTGCCAGCAGCTTAGCGACTAGCCTAAGCACAGATACGCAGTATTTT. Translation: CASSLATSLSTDTQYF. The chain has TRBV7-2 and TRBJ2-3; 7 bases fit TRBD2. CDR1 is SGHTA, CDR2 FQGNSA, per germline. The V gene end was trimmed by 0 bases and the J gene end by 0 bases; junction bases not matched to a gene: 3. This CDR3 has 16 residues.

This chain joins TRBV10-2 and TRBJ2-3; 11 bases agree with TRBD2. Unmatched junction bases numbered 7, after V lost 6 bases and J lost 2 bases. The CDR3 runs to 16 residues. Looked up from germline, CDR1 is WSHSY and CDR2 is SAAADI. The CDR3, as DNA: TGCGCCAGCAGCGCTAGACTAGCGGGGTACACAGATACGCAGTATTTT. Protein product: CASSARLAGYTDTQYF.